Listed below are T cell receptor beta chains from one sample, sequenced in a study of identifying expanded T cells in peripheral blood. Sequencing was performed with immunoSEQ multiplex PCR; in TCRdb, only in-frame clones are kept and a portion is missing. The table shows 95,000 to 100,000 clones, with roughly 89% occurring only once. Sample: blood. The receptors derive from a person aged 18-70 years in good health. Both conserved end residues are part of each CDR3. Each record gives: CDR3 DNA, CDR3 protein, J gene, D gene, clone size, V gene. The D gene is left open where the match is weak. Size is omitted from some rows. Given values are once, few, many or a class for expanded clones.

TGTGCCAGCAGTACCTTTGACAGGGTAATCCTTGGCTACACCTTC,CASSTFDRVILGYTF,TRBJ1-2,TRBD1,NA,TRBV28
TGCGCCAGCAGTGAGGGCCATTACAGCAATCAGCCCCAGCATTTT,CASSEGHYSNQPQHF,TRBJ1-5,NA,once,TRBV10-2
TGTGCCAGCAGCGTAGTACATCTGGGGGATACGCAGTATTTT,CASSVVHLGDTQYF,TRBJ2-3,NA,NA,TRBV9
TGTGCCACCAGCAGAGCCAACTATGGACAGGGCCCCTCGCAGTTCTTC,CATSRANYGQGPSQFF,TRBJ2-1,TRBD1,NA,TRBV15
TGTGCCAGCAGTTTGGGGCCCCAGGAGTTCTATGGCTACACCTTC,CASSLGPQEFYGYTF,TRBJ1-2,NA,NA,TRBV28
TGTGCCAGCTCCTACGGGACATTGGGGAATGAGCAGTTCTTC,CASSYGTLGNEQFF,TRBJ2-1,NA,NA,TRBV18
TGTGCCAGCAGTGTCGAGAGGGAGACTGAAGCTTTCTTT,CASSVERETEAFF,TRBJ1-1,NA,NA,TRBV6-4
TGCGCCAGCAGCTTGGGTCCCCGGGGGGATGGAGATACGCAGTATTTT,CASSLGPRGDGDTQYF,TRBJ2-3,TRBD2,NA,TRBV5-1
TGTGCCAGCAGTGCCTTTCGGCAGGCCGTCTGCGAGCAGTACTTC,CASSAFRQAVCEQYF,TRBJ2-7,NA,NA,TRBV6-4
TGCGCCAGCAGCCAGGGAGGGGCCGGGAGTGGCACTGAAGCTTTCTTT,CASSQGGAGSGTEAFF,TRBJ1-1,NA,NA,TRBV4-3
TGTGCCAGCAGTGAGACCGGTATGCGCTCTGGAAACACCATATATTTT,CASSETGMRSGNTIYF,TRBJ1-3,NA,NA,TRBV6-1
TGCGCCAGCAGCCAAAATCGGGACAGGGGCACAGATACGCAGTATTTT,CASSQNRDRGTDTQYF,TRBJ2-3,TRBD1,NA,TRBV4-1
TGCAGTGTCCCCTTAGGGGCCATGGCTTTCTTT,CSVPLGAMAFF,TRBJ1-1,NA,few,TRBV20-1
TGCGCCAGCAGCTCGGGACAGGCGAACTATGGCTACACCTTC,CASSSGQANYGYTF,TRBJ1-2,TRBD1,NA,TRBV5-1
TGTGCCAGCAGTCTGGGACAGGGGGATGGCTACACCTTC,CASSLGQGDGYTF,TRBJ1-2,TRBD1,NA,TRBV6-1
TGCGCCAGCAGCCTCCGACTCCTCACAGATACGCAGTATTTT,CASSLRLLTDTQYF,TRBJ2-3,NA,once,TRBV5-1
TGTGCCAGTAGCTCTCGGGTCTTACAGCCCCAGCATTTT,CASSSRVLQPQHF,TRBJ1-5,NA,NA,TRBV19
TGTGCCAGCAGTGATACCCTCGAGCGGGTGCAGTATTTT,CASSDTLERVQYF,TRBJ2-3,NA,NA,TRBV25-1
TGTGCCAGTAGGGAGACCGCCGGGACAGGGGGTAATAGGGTCAATCAGCCCCAGCATTTT,CASRETAGTGGNRVNQPQHF,TRBJ1-5,TRBD1,NA,TRBV19
TGTGCCAGCAGCCCCCCGGGACAGGCCTCCTACGAGCAGTACTTC,CASSPPGQASYEQYF,TRBJ2-7,TRBD1,NA,TRBV5-4
TGTGCCAGCAGCCCGCAAAGGGAGGGCCCACCCGTGAGTAAGTACTTC,CASSPQREGPPVSKYF,TRBJ2-7,NA,NA,TRBV21-1
TGTGCCAGTAAGGACAGGGGAGAAGGGGGGACTGAAGCTTTCTTT,CASKDRGEGGTEAFF,TRBJ1-1,TRBD1,NA,TRBV27
TGTGCCAGCACCACTCAGGGACAGGAAGCCACATATACGCAGTATTTT,CASTTQGQEATYTQYF,TRBJ2-3,TRBD1,NA,TRBV6-6
TGCAGCGTACAGGGCAATGAGCAGTTCTTC,CSVQGNEQFF,TRBJ2-1,NA,NA,TRBV29-1
TGTGCCAGCTCACCCCACACCACCGGGGAGCTGTTTTTT,CASSPHTTGELFF,TRBJ2-2,NA,NA,TRBV18
TGTGCCAGCAGCTTAGAAGTAGCCTCAGATACGCAGTATTTT,CASSLEVASDTQYF,TRBJ2-3,NA,NA,TRBV7-9
TGTGCCCCCCATTCGTGGACTAGCGGGTGCGAGCAGTACTTC,CAPHSWTSGCEQYF,TRBJ2-7,TRBD2,NA,TRBV19
TGTGCCAGCAACAAAACCCGGACAGGGTGGATTAGGACTGAAGCTTTCTTT,CASNKTRTGWIRTEAFF,TRBJ1-1,NA,NA,TRBV21-1
TGTGCCAGCAGCTCCGGGACAGGACGCACCGGGGAGCTGTTTTTT,CASSSGTGRTGELFF,TRBJ2-2,TRBD1,NA,TRBV2
TGTGCCAGCAGCTTAAACAATGAGCAGTTCTTC,CASSLNNEQFF,TRBJ2-1,NA,NA,TRBV28
TGTGCCAGCAAACCAAAGGGGGACTATGGCTACACCTTC,CASKPKGDYGYTF,TRBJ1-2,NA,NA,TRBV5-6
TGTGCCAGCAGTGAATGGGAGGGTCATCCCGGGGCTTTCTTT,CASSEWEGHPGAFF,TRBJ1-1,NA,NA,TRBV2
TGCGCCAGCAGTGAGGGTAGTGAGCAGTACTTC,CASSEGSEQYF,TRBJ2-7,NA,few,TRBV10-1
TGTGCCAGCTCACCGTCCAGGAACGAGCAGTACTTC,CASSPSRNEQYF,TRBJ2-7,NA,NA,TRBV18
TGTGCCAGCAGCTTAGGAAGTAATCGAGTAGGGGTGGGGGATGAGCAGTTCTTC,CASSLGSNRVGVGDEQFF,TRBJ2-1,NA,NA,TRBV11-2
TGCGCCAGCAGCCCCCCAATACAGGGCGGTGAGCAGTTCTTC,CASSPPIQGGEQFF,TRBJ2-1,NA,NA,TRBV5-1
TGTGCCAGCAGGACAGGGGGCAACTCACCCCTCCACTTT,CASRTGGNSPLHF,TRBJ1-6,TRBD1,NA,TRBV27
TGCAGTGCTAGAGATCGAGAGACCCAGTACTTC,CSARDRETQYF,TRBJ2-5,NA,NA,TRBV20-1
TGTGCCAGCAGTTTTTCGGGGGTAGTAAGCACTGAAGCTTTCTTT,CASSFSGVVSTEAFF,TRBJ1-1,NA,NA,TRBV27
TGTGCCAGCAGCTTTACGGAAAATTCTAATGAAAAACTGTTTTTT,CASSFTENSNEKLFF,TRBJ1-4,NA,NA,TRBV13
TGTGCCAGCAGTTTCCGCTACACCTCCTCCCAAGAGACCCAGTACTTC,CASSFRYTSSQETQYF,TRBJ2-5,NA,NA,TRBV21-1
TGTGCCAGCAGTGAAAGGGGGACTGATACCTACAATGAGCAGTTCTTC,CASSERGTDTYNEQFF,TRBJ2-1,NA,NA,TRBV6-4
TGTGCCAGCATCTTGGGGGCAAGGTCCTACAATGAGCAGTTCTTC,CASILGARSYNEQFF,TRBJ2-1,NA,NA,TRBV27
TGTGCCAGCAGCAGTAAGATTCTCCAGAACTATGGCTACACCTTC,CASSSKILQNYGYTF,TRBJ1-2,NA,NA,TRBV5-8
TGTGCCAGCAGCTTTTACTACGGGGTGGAGGGCTACACCTTC,CASSFYYGVEGYTF,TRBJ1-2,NA,few,TRBV7-2
TGTGCCTGGAGTGGTGGGAACTCTGGAAACACCATATATTTT,CAWSGGNSGNTIYF,TRBJ1-3,NA,few,TRBV30
TGTGCCAGCAGTGGGAGTGGGCACGAGCAGTACTTC,CASSGSGHEQYF,TRBJ2-7,NA,NA,TRBV2
TGTGCCAGCAGCTCAGACAGCTTGCAGCCCCAGCATTTT,CASSSDSLQPQHF,TRBJ1-5,NA,NA,TRBV7-2
TGCAGCGTCCTCTTACCGGGGGTGAATGAGCAGTTCTTC,CSVLLPGVNEQFF,TRBJ2-1,NA,NA,TRBV29-1
TGTGCCAGCAGCCCGCGGCCGGACAGGGTGGACGAGCAGTACTTC,CASSPRPDRVDEQYF,TRBJ2-7,TRBD1,NA,TRBV7-6
TGTGCCAGCAGTTTGGACAGGGGCCACGAGCAGTACTTC,CASSLDRGHEQYF,TRBJ2-7,TRBD1,NA,TRBV27